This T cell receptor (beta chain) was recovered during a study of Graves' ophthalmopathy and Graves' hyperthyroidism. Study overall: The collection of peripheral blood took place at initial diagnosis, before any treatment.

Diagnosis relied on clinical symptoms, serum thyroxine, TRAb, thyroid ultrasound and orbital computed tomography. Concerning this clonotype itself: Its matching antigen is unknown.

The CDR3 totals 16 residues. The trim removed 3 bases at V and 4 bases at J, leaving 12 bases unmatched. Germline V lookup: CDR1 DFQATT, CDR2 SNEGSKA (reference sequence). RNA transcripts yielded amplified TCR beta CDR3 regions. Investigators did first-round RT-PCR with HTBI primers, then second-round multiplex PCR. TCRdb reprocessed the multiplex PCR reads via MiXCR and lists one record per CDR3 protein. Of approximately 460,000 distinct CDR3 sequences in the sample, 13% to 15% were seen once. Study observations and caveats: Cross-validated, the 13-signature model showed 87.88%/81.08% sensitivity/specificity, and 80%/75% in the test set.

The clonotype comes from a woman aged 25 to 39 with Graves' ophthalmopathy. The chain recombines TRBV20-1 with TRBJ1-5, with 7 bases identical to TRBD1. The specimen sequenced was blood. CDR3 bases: TGCAGTGCTAGGTGCCGGGACAGAAGGTATAATCAGCCCCAGCATTTT. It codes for CSARCRDRRYNQPQHF.